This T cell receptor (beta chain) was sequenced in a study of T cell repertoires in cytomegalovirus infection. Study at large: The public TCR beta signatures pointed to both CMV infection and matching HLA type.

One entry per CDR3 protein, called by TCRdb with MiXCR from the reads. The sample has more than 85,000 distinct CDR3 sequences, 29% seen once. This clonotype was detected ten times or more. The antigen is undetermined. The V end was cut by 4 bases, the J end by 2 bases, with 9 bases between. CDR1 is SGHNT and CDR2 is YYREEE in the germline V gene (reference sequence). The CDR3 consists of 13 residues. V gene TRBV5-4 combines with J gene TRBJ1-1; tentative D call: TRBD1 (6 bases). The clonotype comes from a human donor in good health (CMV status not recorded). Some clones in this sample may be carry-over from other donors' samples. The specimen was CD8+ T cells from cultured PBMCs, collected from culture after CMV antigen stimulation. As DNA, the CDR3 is TGTGCCAGCAGCCGGACAGCAAACACTGAAGCTTTCTTT. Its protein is CASSRTANTEAFF.